This paragraph reports one T cell receptor beta chain. Its antigen target is currently unknown. The sample holds no much larger clone one base away, and base qualities are not on file. The sample comes from a study of blood T cell repertoires in COVID-19 (TCRdb year 2020). With regard to the full study: Collaborator samples came from the United States, Italy and Spain and covered acute and convalescent phases of COVID-19. The material from the prospective study consisted of cDNA or gDNA derived from T cells, B-cell-depleted T cells, or PBMCs. The dataset comprised deeply sampled blood TCRbeta repertoires from subjects exposed to, actively infected with, or recovered from COVID-19. The repertoires were released in a freely available public database meant as a resource for research on the immune response to SARS-CoV-2. Samples came from the ongoing ImmuneRACE study (first 160 participants) plus 1,254 subjects from 6 global collaborators. The sample metadata nearly always contained a de-identified subject ID, COVID-19 status, age in years and sex. HLA class I and class II types, where available, came from metadata supplied by the sample provider rather than from assay-based typing. What the work shows at the level of the full study, not this receptor alone: Clinical and demographic metadata were provided uncurated, with the amount varying by source and participant.

Participants in the prospective study were enrolled through a virtual design, were aged roughly 18 to 90 years, and lived in some 24 United States geographic areas. To assign participants to cohorts, the prospective study relied on clinical history that participants themselves reported in a screening survey and a study questionnaire. ImmuneRACE Cohort 3 recovered participants were defined by two consecutive negative NP/OP PCR tests, healthcare professional clearance, or symptom resolution. Each participant in the prospective study had whole blood, serum and a nasopharyngeal or oropharyngeal swab collected by mobile phlebotomists. Additional blood draws and questionnaires over an approximately two-month period could optionally be provided by prospective study participants. Blood samples from the prospective study were shipped frozen or at room temperature prior to DNA extraction. The CDR3, from cysteine to phenylalanine, totals 14 residues. Only CDR3 DNA remains: 42 bases, in frame from the first base. Compared with germline, V lacks 4 bases and J lacks 1 base; bases without a gene match: 4. The germline V gene specifies SGHRS as CDR1 and YFSETQ as CDR2.

The immunoSEQ Assay, a bias-controlled multiplex PCR, was used to amplify TCRbeta CDR3 regions from genomic DNA. Concerning the study's data processing: Nucleated cell counts per sample were estimated from amplification of reference gene primers within the assay. Sequence reads were collapsed and filtered to measure the absolute abundance of every unique TCRbeta CDR3 rearrangement. Productive Simpson clonality was computed per sample as the square root of Simpson's diversity index over productive rearrangements. In TCRdb, the immuneACCESS table is reduced to in-frame sequences with V and J assigned. These tables do not hold every clone; where another copy was compared, an unresolved V gene accounts for under half, and the others remain unexplained. Clone size and the V and J calls come from that table; the DNA yielded D and trimming. Across this sample there are around 300,000 clones, with 88% seen only once. The ten largest clones capture about 5% of the sample.

Sequencing was performed on PBMCs or T cells enriched from blood (not recorded which). This receptor chain uses TRBV5-1 and TRBJ2-5; 7 nucleotides in the junction match TRBD1. This TCR was sampled from a man aged 25 to 40 who had recovered from COVID-19. The base sequence is TGCGCCAGCAGCGAGGGACAGACCCAAGAGACCCAGTACTTC. Translated, this is CASSEGQTQETQYF.